A selection of T cell receptor beta chains follows, all from one sample in a study of T cell repertoires in cytomegalovirus infection. TCRdb reanalysed the reads using MiXCR and keeps one entry per CDR3 protein. In the table there are approximately 310,000 distinct CDR3 sequences, 20% to 30% of which are singletons. The antigens of these receptors remain unknown. The sample here was cultured PBMCs, taken from culture after CMV antigen stimulation. Every receptor here comes from a human donor in good health (CMV status not recorded). Some clones in this sample may be carry-over from other donors' samples. The CDR3 runs from the conserved cysteine through the conserved F or W. A D gene is named only where the DNA matches it firmly. Only part of the rows carry a size: once, few, many, or a class if the clone is expanded.

j_gene | v_gene | d_gene | abundance | CDR3nt | CDR3aa
TRBJ2-5 | TRBV7-2 | TRBD2 | NA | TGTGCCAGCAGCTGGACTAGCGGAGGGCGCGGGACCCAGTACTTC | CASSWTSGGRGTQYF
TRBJ1-2 | TRBV20-1 | TRBD1 | once | TGCAGTGCTGGAGATTCCCGGACAGGGGGATCCTATGGCTACACCTTC | CSAGDSRTGGSYGYTF
TRBJ2-6 | TRBV3-1 | NA | few | TGTGCCAGCAGCCGGACGAGACCCATCGGGGCCAACGTCCTGACTTTC | CASSRTRPIGANVLTF
TRBJ1-1 | TRBV7-2 | NA | many | TGTGCCAGCAGCTTAGGACTTTTACAGCCTGAAGCTTTCTTT | CASSLGLLQPEAFF
TRBJ1-2 | TRBV7-9 | NA | many | TGTGCCAGCAGCTCCGGTACGGCGGGGGCCTATGGCTACACCTTC | CASSSGTAGAYGYTF
TRBJ2-3 | TRBV28 | TRBD1 | few | TGTGCCAGCAGTAGGGGACAGGACACAGATACGCAGTATTTT | CASSRGQDTDTQYF
TRBJ2-1 | TRBV5-6 | NA | NA | TGTGCCAGCAGCCCTCGGGCGGGGAGGTGGAATGAGCAGTTCTTC | CASSPRAGRWNEQFF
TRBJ1-6 | TRBV4-1 | TRBD1 | few | TGTGCCAGCAGTGGACAGGGGGCTCTACTAAATTCACCCCTCCACTTT | CASSGQGALLNSPLHF
TRBJ2-1 | TRBV11-3 | TRBD2 | NA | TGTGCCAGCAGCTTAAGCGGGAGTGGGGATGAGCAGTTCTTC | CASSLSGSGDEQFF
TRBJ1-6 | TRBV10-3 | NA | few | TGTGCCATCAGGGACCAGTTACATTCACCCCTCCACTTT | CAIRDQLHSPLHF
TRBJ1-2 | TRBV6-6 | NA | NA | TGTGCCAGCAGTCCCGATGGACTGGGAGGCAATGGCTACACCTTC | CASSPDGLGGNGYTF
TRBJ2-1 | TRBV11-3 | TRBD2 | many | TGTGCCAGCAGCTTAGTAGCGGGAGGAACTGAGCAGTTCTTC | CASSLVAGGTEQFF
TRBJ2-3 | TRBV10-3 | TRBD2 | NA | TGTGCCATCAGTGAGTCGAGTGGTGGTGCGGGAGGGAGCACAGATACGCAGTATTTT | CAISESSGGAGGSTDTQYF